Presented here are 19 T cell receptor beta chains from one specimen sequenced in a study of molecular identifiers for immune sequencing clone quantification. TCRdb processed the PCR reads anew with MiXCR; each CDR3 protein has one entry. The table has tens of thousands of distinct CDR3 sequences, 15% to 20% seen once; the top ten hold roughly 1.5%. Sequencing was performed on naive CD8+ T cells from blood, with Jurkat cell RNA spiked in. As to subset: FACS-sorted CD8+CD4-CCR7+CD45RA+ naive T cells. Receptor source: a human donor in good health. Some libraries in this study had Jurkat cell RNA spiked in.

This clonotype was seen repeatedly, ten times or more. J is TRBJ2-7 and V is TRBV3-1; no clear D gene. Germline V lookup: CDR1 LGHDT, CDR2 YNNKEL (reference sequence). The V gene lost 3 bases and the J gene lost 3 bases, with 3 bases spanning the gap. The CDR3 is 11 residues long. The CDR3 loop reads CASSHYYEQYF. Written as DNA, the CDR3 is TGTGCCAGCAGCCATTACTACGAGCAGTACTTC.

This clonotype came up many times. The chain joins TRBV4-1 to TRBJ1-1; a possible D gene is TRBD1 (5 bases). This CDR3 is built from 17 residues. In germline, CDR1 is MGHRA, CDR2 YSYEKL. V lost 3 bases and J lost 3, with 20 bases in between. The CDR3 region has the DNA TGCGCCAGCAGCCATCGGGACTGGGCTCCCGAGGACACTGAAGCTTTCTTT. It is translated as CASSHRDWAPEDTEAFF.

There are many counts of this clonotype. The CDR3 protein is CAWSEDREANYGYTF. CDR3 bases: TGTGCCTGGAGTGAAGACAGAGAAGCTAACTATGGCTACACCTTC. V is TRBV30 and J is TRBJ1-2, with TRBD1 as a possible D gene (5 bases). The CDR3 runs 15 residues. V was trimmed by 1 base and J by 0 bases, leaving 12 bases between them. Germline V gene data show CDR1 as GTSNPN and CDR2 as SVGIG (reference sequence).

There are many counts of this clonotype. This rearrangement joins TRBV6-5 to TRBJ2-4; D remains unclear. V lost 8 bases, J lost 5 bases, and 16 bases lay in between. The CDR3 length is 14 residues. The germline V gene has CDR1 MNHEY and CDR2 SVGAGI. Here the CDR3 DNA reads TGTGCCAGCGGATCTGGGCAGCTTGAAAACATTCAGTACTTC. Its protein product is CASGSGQLENIQYF.

Judged by abundance, this clonotype is medium-sized. The chain couples TRBV7-8 to TRBJ2-3; D unclear. The CDR3 contains 12 residues. CDR1 is SGHVS and CDR2 is FQNEAQ in the germline V gene. Trimming left V 3 bases short and J 3 bases short, with 4 bases between. The DNA for the CDR3 is TGTGCCAGCAGCTTGGGAACAGATACGCAGTATTTT. As protein: CASSLGTDTQYF.

This clonotype was seen many times. The chain couples TRBV14 to TRBJ2-2, with a tentative D call TRBD2 (5 bases). Trimming cost V 8 bases and J 3 bases, with 13 bases left between them. The CDR3 covers 14 residues. Germline CDR1 reads SGHDN; CDR2 reads FVKESK. Written as DNA, the CDR3 is TGTGCCAGCTCGGGGATCATATACACCGGGGAGCTGTTTTTT. Its protein is CASSGIIYTGELFF.

For this clonotype: This may be a read error, as it is one base from a much larger clone. J is TRBJ2-3 and V is TRBV5-6; 7 bases agree with TRBD2. CDR1 is SGHDT, CDR2 YYEEEE, per germline. The CDR3 loop spans 16 amino acids. Here the CDR3 DNA reads TGTGCCGGCAGCTTCCTGACTAGCTCGGGCACAGATACGCAGTATTTT. Its translation is CAGSFLTSSGTDTQYF.

The chain links TRBV12-3 or TRBV12-4 to TRBJ1-1, with unresolved D. The CDR3 consists of 16 residues. Deletions cut 1 base from V and 0 bases from J, with 12 bases between. CDR3 loop: CASSLGRHKLNTEAFF. The CDR3 region has the DNA TGTGCCAGCAGTTTAGGGAGACACAAGCTGAACACTGAAGCTTTCTTT.

In this sample, this clonotype turned up many times. The V gene is TRBV29-1, the J gene TRBJ1-2; D is unclear. Trimming left V 0 bases short and J 4 bases short, with 6 bases between. The CDR3 consists of 12 residues. The germline V gene has CDR1 SQVTM and CDR2 ANQGSEA. CDR3 region: CSVEDLTYGYTF. The CDR3 DNA reads as TGCAGCGTTGAAGATTTAACCTATGGCTACACCTTC.

This clonotype was counted ten times or more. A read error may account for a junction end that differs from germline. The CDR3, as DNA: TGCGCAGGCAGCGCCTCGTACCAAGAGACCCAGTACTTC. This gives the protein CAGSASYQETQYF. This chain links TRBV30 with TRBJ2-5, with D uncertain. The CDR3 is made up of 13 amino acids. The germline CDR1 and CDR2 sequences are GTSNPN and SVGIG (reference sequence).

This clonotype was seen many times. The chain carries TRBV4-3 and TRBJ2-7; no reliable D call. V was pared by 0 bases and J by 4 bases, with 13 bases between. CDR1 is LGHNA and CDR2 is YSLEER in the germline V gene. The length of the CDR3 is 15 residues. The CDR3 spells CASSQDGSFWYEQYF. As DNA, the CDR3 is TGCGCCAGCAGCCAAGATGGAAGTTTCTGGTACGAGCAGTACTTC.

The table lists this clonotype with many counts. This rearrangement joins TRBV13 to TRBJ2-4; D gene unclear. CDR3 size: 14 residues. The V gene lost 2 bases and the J gene lost 0 bases, with 5 bases spanning the gap. The germline gives CDR1 PRHDT, CDR2 FYEKMQ (reference sequence). Here the CDR3 DNA reads TGTGCCAGCAGCTTATGGCTAGCCAAAAACATTCAGTACTTC. This gives the protein CASSLWLAKNIQYF.

This clonotype was seen ten or more times. The V call is TRBV19, the J call TRBJ2-1; TRBD2 matches at 10 bases. Unmatched junction bases numbered 3, after V lost 4 bases and J lost 0 bases. Germline V lookup: CDR1 LNHDA, CDR2 SQIVND (reference sequence). The CDR3 is 16 amino acids. CDR3 DNA sequence: TGTGCCAGTAGTAGACTAGCGGGTAGCTCCTACAATGAGCAGTTCTTC. It encodes CASSRLAGSSYNEQFF. The full variable domain, with the rest looked up from reference TRBV19 and TRBJ2-1, is DGGITQSPKYLFRKEGQNVTLSCEQNLNHDAMYWYRQDPGQGLRLIYYSQIVNDFQKGDIAEGYSVSREKKESFPLTVTSAQKNPTAFYLCASSRLAGSSYNEQFFGPGTRLTVL.

Comments on this clonotype: This may stem from a read error, because a much larger clone lies one nucleotide away. The V gene is TRBV7-3, the J gene TRBJ2-1; the D gene is possibly TRBD2 (5 bases). CDR1 is SGHTA, CDR2 FQGTGA, per germline. The CDR3 consists of 13 residues. The CDR3 region is CASSLTARGEQSF. CDR3 DNA sequence: TGTGCCAGCAGCTTAACTGCTCGGGGAGAGCAGTCCTTC.

Comments on this clonotype: A single base separates this from a much larger clone, so it may be a read error. Since no conserved phenylalanine or tryptophan closes the CDR3, a read error is the likely cause. The genes are TRBV13 and TRBJ2-3; D is unresolved. The CDR3 contains 12 residues. Trimming shortened V by 5 bases and J by 5 bases, and 8 bases separated the two germline ends. Looked up from germline, CDR1 is PRHDT and CDR2 is FYEKMQ (reference sequence). Here the CDR3 reads CASSLMGDTQYL. The CDR3 DNA sequence: TGTGCCAGCAGCCTTATGGGAGATACGCAGTATCTT.

As concerns this clonotype: Likely a read error: the CDR3 ends without its conserved phenylalanine or tryptophan. The chain has TRBV30 and TRBJ1-2, with 9 bases matching TRBD1. The germline gives CDR1 GTSNPN, CDR2 SVGIG (reference sequence). The length of the CDR3 is 13 residues. The V segment lost 3 bases and the J segment 4 bases; nucleotides outside the gene matches: 3. The CDR3 loop is CAWSPGQGYGYTL. The CDR3, as DNA: TGTGCCTGGAGCCCGGGACAGGGCTATGGCTACACCCTC.

Many counts were recorded for this clonotype. The chain recombines TRBV11-2 with TRBJ2-1, with 12 bases identical to TRBD2. The CDR3 covers 15 residues. The germline V gene encodes CDR1 SGHAT and CDR2 FQNNGV. The V and J ends lost 8 bases and 4 bases, in that order; junction bases with no gene match: 6. As DNA, the CDR3 is TGTGCCAGCCGACTAGCGGGAGATCGGTACAATGAGCAGTTCTTC. Its protein is CASRLAGDRYNEQFF.

This clonotype has a count of ten or more. The chain carries TRBV29-1 and TRBJ2-5; D not certain. The V gene's germline CDR1 is SQVTM and CDR2 ANQGSEA. V was shortened by 2 bases and J by 5 bases, with 9 bases between the two germline ends. CDR3 length: 12 amino acids. The CDR3 loop reads CSVELGSETQYF. In DNA form, the CDR3 reads TGCAGCGTTGAACTGGGTTCGGAGACCCAGTACTTC. The variable domain in full, with the rest retrieved from reference TRBV29-1 and TRBJ2-5, is SAVISQKPSRDICQRGTSLTIQCQVDSQVTMMFWYRQQPGQSLTLIATANQGSEATYESGFVIDKFPISRPNLTFSTLTVSNMSPEDSSIYLCSVELGSETQYFGPGTRLLVL.

In this sample, this clonotype turned up many times. The chain couples TRBV4-2 to TRBJ2-5; 11 bases are shared with TRBD2. The length of the CDR3 is 17 residues. With 2 bases clipped from V and 1 base from J, the junction kept 6 bases outside the gene matches. From germline, CDR1 is LGHNA and CDR2 YNFKEQ. CDR3 sequence: CASSQSYLAGGQETQYF. The CDR3, as DNA: TGTGCCAGCAGCCAATCCTACCTAGCGGGAGGCCAAGAGACCCAGTACTTC.